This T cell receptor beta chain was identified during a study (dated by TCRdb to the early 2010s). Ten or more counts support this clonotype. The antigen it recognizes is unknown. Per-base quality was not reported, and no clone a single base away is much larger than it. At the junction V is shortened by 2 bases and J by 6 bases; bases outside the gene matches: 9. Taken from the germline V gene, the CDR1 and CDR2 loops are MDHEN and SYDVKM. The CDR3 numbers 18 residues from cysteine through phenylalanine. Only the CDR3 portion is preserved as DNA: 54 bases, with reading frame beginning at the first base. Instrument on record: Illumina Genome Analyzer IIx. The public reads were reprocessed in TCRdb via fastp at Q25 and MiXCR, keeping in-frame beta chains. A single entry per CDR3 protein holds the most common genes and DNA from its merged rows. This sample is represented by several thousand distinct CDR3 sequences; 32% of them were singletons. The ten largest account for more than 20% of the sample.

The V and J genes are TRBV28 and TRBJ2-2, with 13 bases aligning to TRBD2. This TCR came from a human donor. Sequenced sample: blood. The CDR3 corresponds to CASSLPGLAGVGSGELFF. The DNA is TGTGCCAGCAGTTTACCCGGACTAGCGGGAGTTGGTTCCGGGGAGCTGTTTTTT. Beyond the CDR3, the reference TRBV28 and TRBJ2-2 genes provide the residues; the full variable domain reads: DVKVTQSSRYLVKRTGEKVFLECVQDMDHENMFWYRQDPGLGLRLIYFSYDVKMKEKGDIPEGYSVSREKKERFSLILESASTNQTSMYLCASSLPGLAGVGSGELFFGEGSRLTVL.